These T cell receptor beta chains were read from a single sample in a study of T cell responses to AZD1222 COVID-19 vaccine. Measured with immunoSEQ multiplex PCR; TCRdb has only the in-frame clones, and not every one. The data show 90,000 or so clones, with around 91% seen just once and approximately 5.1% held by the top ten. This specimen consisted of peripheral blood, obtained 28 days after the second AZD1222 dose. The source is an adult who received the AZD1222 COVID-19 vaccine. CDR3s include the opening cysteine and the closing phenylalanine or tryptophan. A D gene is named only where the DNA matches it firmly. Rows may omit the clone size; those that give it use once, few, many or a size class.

TGTGCCAGCAGCGTAGTGTCCTCCGCCGGGGAGCTGTTTTTT	CASSVVSSAGELFF	TRBV9	TRBJ2-2	.	.
TGTGCCAGCACCGAACCGGGGGCTAGGAGCTCCTACGAGCAGTACTTC	CASTEPGARSSYEQYF	TRBV2	TRBJ2-7	.	few
TGTGCCAGTAGTATCCCGGACGGCAGACCTGGAAACACCATATATTTT	CASSIPDGRPGNTIYF	TRBV19	TRBJ1-3	.	.
TGTGCCAGCAGCTTTGCGGGGGGTCGGAGACGGACCAATGAGCAGTTCTTC	CASSFAGGRRRTNEQFF	TRBV11-2	TRBJ2-1	TRBD2	.
TGTGCCAGTAGTATAATCCAGGGAGGTGAGCAGTTCTTC	CASSIIQGGEQFF	TRBV19	TRBJ2-1	.	.
TGTGCCAGTAGTATAGGAGGGATGGTCACCGAAGCTTTCTTT	CASSIGGMVTEAFF	TRBV19	TRBJ1-1	.	.
TGTGCCAGCAGCACCACCGGGCCTTCACCCCTCCACTTT	CASSTTGPSPLHF	TRBV11-2	TRBJ1-6	.	.
TGTGCCAGTTATCTAGCGGGGACCAACAATGAGCAGTTCTTC	CASYLAGTNNEQFF	TRBV13	TRBJ2-1	TRBD2	.
TGTGCCAGCAGCTTTAGCATGGGACAGGGGAACACTGAAGCTTTCTTT	CASSFSMGQGNTEAFF	TRBV7-9	TRBJ1-1	TRBD1	few
TGTGCCAGCACCCCGGGGGGCTACGAGCAGTACTTC	CASTPGGYEQYF	TRBV28	TRBJ2-7	TRBD2	.
TGTGCCAGCAGCTTAGAATGGGGGAGGTCGAGTGGCTACACCTTC	CASSLEWGRSSGYTF	TRBV11-2	TRBJ1-2	.	.
TGCAGTGCTGGTGCCCCTATCCACGCGGCCGAGCAGTACTTC	CSAGAPIHAAEQYF	TRBV20-1	TRBJ2-7	.	.
TGCAGCGTTGAAGAAGGGGTTCCGGGAGCTTTCTTT	CSVEEGVPGAFF	TRBV29-1	TRBJ1-1	.	few
TGTGCCACCAGTGATTTTAATGGCTATGGCTACACCTTC	CATSDFNGYGYTF	TRBV24-1	TRBJ1-2	.	.
TGTGCCAGCAGCTCCCGGGGGGACAGGGAGCCCCAGCATTTT	CASSSRGDREPQHF	TRBV7-8	TRBJ1-5	TRBD1	.
TGTGCCAGCAGTGCAAACCCGGGATACGAGCAGTACTTC	CASSANPGYEQYF	TRBV2	TRBJ2-7	.	.
TGTGCCAGCACCTCTGACCTAAGGTCGAACACTGAAGCTTTCTTT	CASTSDLRSNTEAFF	TRBV27	TRBJ1-1	.	.
TGTGCCAGCAGCGTAGATGGGGACTCCTACAATGAGCAGTTCTTC	CASSVDGDSYNEQFF	TRBV9	TRBJ2-1	.	.
TGTGCCAGCAGTGGAGACAGGTTTATGTTTCGTCGTAATTCACCCCTCCACTTT	CASSGDRFMFRRNSPLHF	TRBV6-2/TRBV6-3	TRBJ1-6	.	.
TGTGCCAGCCACAGGGAACCAAAACTGTTTTTT	CASHREPKLFF	TRBV2	TRBJ1-4	.	.
TGTGCCAGCAGCTTAGACAGGGGGCTTGAAAAACTGTTTTTT	CASSLDRGLEKLFF	TRBV11-2	TRBJ1-4	TRBD1	.
TGTGCCAGCAGCGAATGGACGGGTTCCTACAATGAGCAGTTCTTC	CASSEWTGSYNEQFF	TRBV7-3	TRBJ2-1	.	.
TGTGCCAGCAGCTTGGACAGTGCGTGGGGAAAACTGTTTTTT	CASSLDSAWGKLFF	TRBV11-2	TRBJ1-4	.	.
TGTGCCAGCAGCTTAGTCGCCGCCGAGACCCAGTACTTC	CASSLVAAETQYF	TRBV7-9	TRBJ2-5	.	.
TGTGCCAGCAGCCAGAGTAGGGTCAACACTGAAGCTTTCTTT	CASSQSRVNTEAFF	TRBV11-3	TRBJ1-1	.	.
TGTGCCAGTAGCCCAGGTCTTCGGGGGGGGTACGAGCAGTACTTC	CASSPGLRGGYEQYF	TRBV19	TRBJ2-7	TRBD2	once
TGTGCCAGCAGCCCCCCCCCGGCTAGCGGCTACACCTTC	CASSPPPASGYTF	TRBV9	TRBJ1-2	.	.
TGTGCCAGCAGTACTAGCGGCTCCTACAATGAGCAGTTCTTC	CASSTSGSYNEQFF	TRBV7-9	TRBJ2-1	TRBD2	.
TGTGCCAGCTCACCACCGGCTCAGGGTATTGGGGAGCAGTACTTC	CASSPPAQGIGEQYF	TRBV18	TRBJ2-7	.	.
TGTGCCAGCAGCTTAGATGGGCCCCACATGCGAGGCACAGATACGCAGTATTTT	CASSLDGPHMRGTDTQYF	TRBV7-6	TRBJ2-3	.	.
TGTGCCTGGGGCCGGGGACTCGGGGCCGGGGAGCTGTTTTTT	CAWGRGLGAGELFF	TRBV30	TRBJ2-2	.	.
TGTGCCAGCAACCAGGCGGGGGGGCACTCTGGAAACACCATATATTTT	CASNQAGGHSGNTIYF	TRBV5-4	TRBJ1-3	.	.
TGTGCCAGCAGCCCGAATGCGAGGCGCGGAGTGAACACTGAAGCTTTCTTT	CASSPNARRGVNTEAFF	TRBV7-9	TRBJ1-1	.	.
TGTGCCACCAGAGACGGCGCTCTTGAAGCTTTCTTT	CATRDGALEAFF	TRBV24-1	TRBJ1-1	.	.
TGCGCCAGCAGCACGGACAGGGGGATGCAGACCCAGTACTTC	CASSTDRGMQTQYF	TRBV5-1	TRBJ2-5	TRBD1	once
TGTGCCAGTAGTATGATTTCAGGGTCCAATGAGCAGTTCTTC	CASSMISGSNEQFF	TRBV19	TRBJ2-1	.	.
TGCAGTGCTAGTAGGTACACTGAAGCTTTCTTT	CSASRYTEAFF	TRBV20-1	TRBJ1-1	.	.
TGTGCCAGCAGTTACTCATGGCGGGGGGGCGTCGAGCAGTACTTC	CASSYSWRGGVEQYF	TRBV6-2/TRBV6-3	TRBJ2-7	TRBD2	.
TGTGCCAGCAGTTTGGATGGGGTTGAAAAACTGTTTTTT	CASSLDGVEKLFF	TRBV28	TRBJ1-4	.	.
TGTGCCAGCAGTTTATCGTCCGTTCTTGGCTACACCTTC	CASSLSSVLGYTF	TRBV27	TRBJ1-2	.	.
TGCGCCAGCAGTGATGAGCAATATAGCAATCAGCCCCAGCATTTT	CASSDEQYSNQPQHF	TRBV10-2	TRBJ1-5	.	.
TGCGCCAGCAGGCTTAGCGCTGAGCAGTTCTTC	CASRLSAEQFF	TRBV5-1	TRBJ2-1	.	.
TGTGCCTCAACCGAGTCGGGGGGATTCTATAATTCACCCCTCCACTTT	CASTESGGFYNSPLHF	TRBV30	TRBJ1-6	.	.
TGCGCCAGCAGCTTGACCGGACAGGGTACCTATGGCTACACCTTC	CASSLTGQGTYGYTF	TRBV5-1	TRBJ1-2	TRBD1	.
TGTGCCAGTAAGGCAACGAATCGATACGGGTATGGCTACACCTTC	CASKATNRYGYGYTF	TRBV19	TRBJ1-2	.	.
TGTGCCAGCAGCTTAGCGCTAACACGATTGGCTGAAGCTTTCTTT	CASSLALTRLAEAFF	TRBV7-9	TRBJ1-1	.	.
TGTGCCAGTAGTATGACAGGCTTCGACGAGCAGTACTTC	CASSMTGFDEQYF	TRBV19	TRBJ2-7	.	.
TGTGCCTCTCTGGACAACCACGGAAACACCATATATTTT	CASLDNHGNTIYF	TRBV30	TRBJ1-3	.	.
TGCAGCGTCCTCGGGGGCCGGGACACCCTAAACTACAATGAGCAGTTCTTC	CSVLGGRDTLNYNEQFF	TRBV29-1	TRBJ2-1	.	once
TGTGCCTGGAGTCGAGGGGGAACGGCGTATGGCTACACCTTC	CAWSRGGTAYGYTF	TRBV30	TRBJ1-2	.	.
TGTGCCAGCAGTCTCCCCGGACTAGCGGTCCGGAATGAGCAGTTCTTC	CASSLPGLAVRNEQFF	TRBV25-1	TRBJ2-1	TRBD2	.
TGTGCCAGCAGCTTACAATCTGCAGGGATCGAAGCTTTCTTT	CASSLQSAGIEAFF	TRBV21-1	TRBJ1-1	.	.
TGTGCCAGCAGCTGGGACAGGGGCATTCTTCAGGAAAAACTGTTTTTT	CASSWDRGILQEKLFF	TRBV5-6	TRBJ1-4	TRBD1	.
TGTGCCAGCGGAGAAGGCCGGACCTACGAGCAGTACTTC	CASGEGRTYEQYF	TRBV7-9	TRBJ2-7	.	.
TGTGCCAGCAGCTTACAAGGGGATCGGGGCAATCAGCCCCAGCATTTT	CASSLQGDRGNQPQHF	TRBV7-9	TRBJ1-5	.	.
TGTGCCAGCAGCCCCGGGACGTCGTTGTCCCCCCTCCACTTT	CASSPGTSLSPLHF	TRBV5-6	TRBJ1-6	.	.
TGTGCCAGCAGCTATGGGTTTAAGGGCATTAGCTCCTATAATTCACCCCTCCACTTT	CASSYGFKGISSYNSPLHF	TRBV7-9	TRBJ1-6	.	.
TGTGCCAGCAGTTCAGGCTTGGTCTCGGTTCCGGAAGCTTTCTTT	CASSSGLVSVPEAFF	TRBV7-9	TRBJ1-1	.	.
TGTGCCAGCAGCGTAGCTCCGGGGTGGGCTAGCGGGGGGCAAGACAATGAGCAGTTCTTC	CASSVAPGWASGGQDNEQFF	TRBV9	TRBJ2-1	TRBD2	.
TGCAGCGTTGAAGGGCTAGCCAAAAACATTCAGTACTTC	CSVEGLAKNIQYF	TRBV29-1	TRBJ2-4	.	once